The clone carrying this T cell receptor (beta chain) was found once. The antigen remains undetermined. This specimen comes from a study of shared clonotypes between healthy human individuals. The overall study: Three plates each covered CD4 naive and memory; CD8 naive two, CD8 memory one.

Each PCR replicate from the sorted subsets contained approximately 0.2 ug DNA, which is about 31,000 T cell genomes. Produced via immunoSEQ multiplex PCR; TCRdb's table is partial and in-frame only. The table shows more than 2,000,000 clones, with more than 90% occurring only once. Points from the study as a whole: Compared with memory subsets, naive subsets generally had larger estimated richness.

V was trimmed by 0 bases and J by 0 bases, leaving 6 bases between them. The CDR3 length is 16 residues. Germline CDR1 is LGHNA and CDR2 is YNFKEQ. This receptor was taken from a man between 18 and 29 years old in good health. Sequenced: naive CD4+ T cells sorted from blood. Regarding subset: CD45RA+ positively selected. The chain couples TRBV4-2 to TRBJ2-6; no definite D call. The CDR3 DNA follows: TGTGCCAGCAGCCAAGATAACAACTCTGGGGCCAACGTCCTGACTTTC. Translating it yields CASSQDNNSGANVLTF.